One sample yielded the 24 T cell receptor beta chains listed below, sequenced in a study of blood T cells in healthy people across ages. It was with a sample-barcoded 5' primer and a J-beta primer mix that a second PCR of roughly 7 to 12 cycles was run. TCRdb re-analysed the 5' RACE reads in MiXCR, keeping a single row per CDR3 protein. The table lists roughly 1,000,000 distinct CDR3 sequences, approximately 26% of them singletons. The data also belong to a second study, concerning T cells of mothers and their children.

What was sequenced was blood. These receptors all come from a girl aged 2 to 10 in good health.

This clonotype was counted only a few times. The V call is TRBV29-1, the J call TRBJ2-1; 10 bases map to TRBD1. With V trimmed by 5 bases and J by 7 bases, 5 bases remained unmatched. CDR3 length: 13 residues. CDR1 SQVTM and CDR2 ANQGSEA come from the germline V gene. The CDR3 bases are TGCAGCGTTCCGGGACAGGGGTATAATGAGCAGTTCTTC. Translated, it gives CSVPGQGYNEQFF.

The chain couples TRBV3-1 to TRBJ1-2; TRBD1 aligns across 7 bases. Germline V gives CDR1 LGHDT, CDR2 YNNKEL (reference sequence). There are 14 residues in the CDR3. J gave up 7 bases and V 0 bases, and 5 bases lay outside the gene matches. The chain's CDR3 is CASSQDVQGSGYTF. Written as DNA, the CDR3 is TGTGCCAGCAGCCAAGATGTACAGGGGAGTGGCTACACCTTC.

The rearrangement uses TRBV25-1 and TRBJ2-7; 7 bases are shared with TRBD1. Germline V gene lookup returns CDR1 MGHDK and CDR2 SYGVNS. The CDR3 is 14 residues long. With 6 bases clipped from V and 5 bases from J, the junction kept 10 bases outside the gene matches. The CDR3 DNA reads TGTGCCAGCAGCGGGACAGCGAGTTACCACGAGCAGTACTTC. This sequence encodes CASSGTASYHEQYF.

This clonotype was seen only a few times. The chain joins TRBV12-3 or TRBV12-4 to TRBJ2-4; 7 nucleotides match TRBD1. The CDR3 sequence is 16 residues long. The V segment lost 6 bases and the J segment 0 bases; nucleotides outside the gene matches: 8. The CDR3 DNA reads as TGTGCCAGCAGCCTGGGACAGTTCTTAGCCAAAAACATTCAGTACTTC. Its protein product is CASSLGQFLAKNIQYF.

The chain recombines TRBV6-2 or TRBV6-3 with TRBJ2-7; 10 positions agree with TRBD2. CDR1 is MNHEY and CDR2 is SVGEGT in the germline V gene. The length of the CDR3 is 19 residues. Losses at the gene ends were 0 bases for V and 7 bases for J; bases not matched to a gene: 18. The CDR3 spells CASSYSALERGGSPMEQYF. The DNA for the CDR3 is TGTGCCAGCAGTTACTCCGCTTTGGAGCGGGGGGGCTCGCCGATGGAGCAGTACTTC.

The chain employs TRBV5-1 and TRBJ2-3, with 7 nucleotides matching TRBD2. V lost 7 bases and J lost 3; bases outside the gene matches: 14. CDR3 length: 16 residues. Germline CDR1 reads SGHRS; CDR2 reads YFSETQ. The CDR3 nucleotides read TGCGCCAGCGGCCGGGGAGGGAAGAGGGGTACAGATACGCAGTATTTT. It encodes CASGRGGKRGTDTQYF. The full variable domain, completed using reference TRBV5-1 and TRBJ2-3, is KAGVTQTPRYLIKTRGQQVTLSCSPISGHRSVSWYQQTPGQGLQFLFEYFSETQRNKGNFPGRFSGRQFSNSRSEMNVSTLELGDSALYLCASGRGGKRGTDTQYFGPGTRLTVL.

The chain has TRBV7-2 and TRBJ2-1; 12 bases align to TRBD2. The last part of the DNA fits TRBJ2-7 better; the J call may be wrong. The germline V gene encodes CDR1 SGHTA and CDR2 FQGNSA. There are 15 residues in the CDR3. The CDR3 loop reads CASSRTSGDTYEQYF. The CDR3 DNA is TGTGCCAGCAGCCGGACTAGCGGGGATACCTACGAGCAGTACTTC.

This clonotype was counted a few times. The J gene is TRBJ2-7, the V gene TRBV11-2; D ambiguous. The CDR3 is 15 residues long. Germline CDR1 and CDR2: SGHAT and FQNNGV. With 0 bases removed from V and 0 bases from J, the gap between germline ends came to 9 bases. The CDR3 loop is CASSLDAFYSYEQYF. The CDR3, as DNA: TGTGCCAGCAGCTTAGATGCCTTTTACTCCTACGAGCAGTACTTC.

This clonotype was seen more than once but under ten times. The V call is TRBV29-1, the J call TRBJ2-5; 7 nucleotides align to TRBD2. The CDR3 consists of 12 residues. After removal of 3 bases from V and 5 bases from J, the junction contained 3 bases not matched to a gene. The V gene's germline CDR1 is SQVTM and CDR2 ANQGSEA. The CDR3 nucleotides are TGCAGCGTTGAGGGGGGGAGGGAGACCCAGTACTTC. Protein sequence: CSVEGGRETQYF.

This clonotype has just a few counts. The rearrangement joins TRBV10-1 to TRBJ2-3; no firm D call. V shed 9 bases and J shed 2 bases, with 6 bases lying between them. Looked up from germline, CDR1 is WNHNN and CDR2 is SYGVQD (reference sequence). The CDR3 covers 11 residues. In nucleotides, the CDR3 is TGCGCCAGGCCTTTCACAGATACGCAGTATTTT. Its protein is CARPFTDTQYF.

The V call is TRBV5-4, the J call TRBJ1-2; D ambiguous. The CDR3 totals 13 residues. CDR1 and CDR2 from the germline V gene are SGHNT and YYREEE (reference sequence). Trimming took off 9 bases at V and 7 bases at J, with 19 bases between the two ends. For the CDR3, the DNA is TGTGCCATTCGCTCGATGCAAGAAGTTGGCTACACCTTC. It translates to CAIRSMQEVGYTF.

This rearrangement joins TRBV6-6 to TRBJ1-5, with 7 bases matching TRBD1. V lost 7 bases and J lost 4; bases outside the gene matches: 10. Germline V gene lookup returns CDR1 MNHNY and CDR2 SVGAGI (reference sequence). The length of the CDR3 is 15 residues. Here the CDR3 reads CASTVGDSQNQPQHF. The DNA of the CDR3 is TGTGCCAGCACCGTCGGGGACAGCCAGAATCAGCCCCAGCATTTT.

The genes are TRBV12-3 or TRBV12-4 and TRBJ2-1, with D tentatively TRBD2 (6 bases). Deletions cut 6 bases from V and 5 bases from J, with 17 bases between. This CDR3 region has 15 residues. CDR3: CASSPLAATHNEQFF. CDR3 coding DNA: TGTGCCAGCAGCCCTTTAGCGGCGACCCACAATGAGCAGTTCTTC.

This rearrangement joins TRBV2 to TRBJ2-7; D is uncertain. Deletions cut 2 bases from V and 2 bases from J, with 13 bases between. Per germline, CDR1 SNHLY and CDR2 FYNNEI. The CDR3 extends over 15 amino acids. CDR3 residues: CASSEPTDPTYEQYF. The CDR3 region has the DNA TGTGCCAGCAGTGAACCGACGGATCCTACCTACGAGCAGTACTTC.

This clonotype has more than one count but fewer than ten. The V gene is TRBV6-2 or TRBV6-3, the J gene TRBJ2-5; D is undetermined. Germline loops: CDR1 MNHEY, CDR2 SVGEGT. This CDR3 is 14 amino acids long. With 5 bases removed from V and 13 bases from J, the gap between germline ends came to 23 bases. The CDR3 loop reads CASSKDGLSFVRYF. CDR3 DNA sequence: TGTGCCAGCAGTAAGGACGGCCTTTCCTTTGTAAGGTACTTC.

The rearrangement uses TRBV20-1 and TRBJ2-1; 7 positions match TRBD2. The end of the DNA aligns better with TRBJ2-5, so the J call may be wrong. The germline V gene encodes CDR1 DFQATT and CDR2 SNEGSKA (reference sequence). The CDR3 totals 14 residues. The DNA for the CDR3 is TGCAGTGCCGCCGGGACTATGGTTGGAGAGACCCAGTACTTC. Protein product: CSAAGTMVGETQYF.

The V gene is TRBV28, the J gene TRBJ2-7, with 9 bases fitting TRBD1. Germline values: CDR1 MDHEN, CDR2 SYDVKM. This CDR3 has 13 residues. After removal of 6 bases from V and 6 bases from J, the junction contained 6 bases not matched to a gene. In DNA, the CDR3 is TGTGCCAGCAGCGAGACAGGGGGACGCGAGCAGTACTTC. As protein: CASSETGGREQYF. Looking up the rest from reference TRBV28 and TRBJ2-7 gives the full variable domain: DVKVTQSSRYLVKRTGEKVFLECVQDMDHENMFWYRQDPGLGLRLIYFSYDVKMKEKGDIPEGYSVSREKKERFSLILESASTNQTSMYLCASSETGGREQYFGPGTRLTVT.

This sequence joins TRBV4-3 and TRBJ2-1, with unresolved D. The germline V gene encodes CDR1 LGHNA and CDR2 YSLEER. Trimming removed 0 bases from V and 4 bases from J, with 13 bases in between. This CDR3 is built from 16 residues. The CDR3 nucleotides are TGCGCCAGCAGCCAAGAGATTCACACCAGTTACAATGAGCAGTTCTTC. Translated: CASSQEIHTSYNEQFF.

This clonotype was seen a few times. The chain has TRBV9 and TRBJ1-2; possibly TRBD1 for D (5 bases). The CDR3 is 15 residues long. V lost 2 bases to trimming and J lost 3 bases, with 14 bases between them. CDR1 SGDLS and CDR2 YYNGEE come from the germline V gene. The DNA of the CDR3 is TGTGCCAGCAGCGTGGACGGGGGTCTCTACTATGGCTACACCTTC. Translated, it gives CASSVDGGLYYGYTF.

In the case of this clonotype: An end of the junction differs from the germline gene, which may be a read error. The chain joins TRBV3-1 to TRBJ2-1, with TRBD2 matching over 7 bases. CDR3 length: 16 residues. Germline assignment: CDR1 LGHDT and CDR2 YNNKEL (reference sequence). CDR3 sequence reads: CTSSHTSASSYNEQFF. The CDR3, as DNA: TGTACCAGCAGCCACACTAGCGCCAGCTCCTACAATGAGCAGTTCTTC.

The rearrangement joins TRBV7-9 to TRBJ2-4; D is perhaps TRBD1 or TRBD2 (6 bases each). Deletions cut 4 bases from V and 1 base from J, with 14 bases between. The germline V gene encodes CDR1 SEHNR and CDR2 FQNEAQ (reference sequence). The CDR3 runs 16 residues. Written as DNA, the CDR3 is TGTGCCAGCAGCTCCTCAGGGGCGGGGGCCAAAAACATTCAGTACTTC. This translates into CASSSSGAGAKNIQYF.

This clonotype was recorded a few times. The V call is TRBV18, the J call TRBJ1-2; the D gene is possibly TRBD1 (5 bases). The CDR3 has 14 residues. Germline V CDR1 and CDR2: KGHSH, LQKENI. Trimming left V 2 bases short and J 1 base short, with 8 bases between. CDR3 DNA: TGTGCCAGCTCACCAGACAGAGATAACTATGGCTACACCTTC. Residues: CASSPDRDNYGYTF.

The chain employs TRBV5-1 and TRBJ2-5; TRBD1 matches 9 bases. The germline CDR1 and CDR2 sequences are SGHRS and YFSETQ. Trimming at V came to 0 bases and at J to 4 bases, leaving 13 bases not matched to a gene. This CDR3 has 18 amino acids. CDR3 bases: TGCGCCAGCAGCTTGGGCCCTCGGGACAGGGCAGCCTTAGAGACCCAGTACTTC. Protein: CASSLGPRDRAALETQYF.

The chain employs TRBV6-1 and TRBJ2-5, with 11 positions matching TRBD2. Judging by the DNA end, TRBJ2-1 fits better; the J call may be wrong. CDR1 is MNHNS, CDR2 SASEGT, per germline. The CDR3 loop spans 15 amino acids. This chain's CDR3 is CASSHISGGAAEQFF. The CDR3 region has the DNA TGTGCCAGCAGTCACATTAGCGGGGGGGCGGCTGAGCAGTTCTTC.